Below, one TCR beta chain is given with its context. CDR3 length: 13 amino acids. The germline V gene has CDR1 LGHNA and CDR2 YSLEER. With 4 bases removed from V and 2 bases from J, the gap between germline ends came to 9 bases. Data came from immunoSEQ multiplex PCR; TCRdb stores just in-frame clones and leaves some out. The table shows 35,000 to 50,000 clones, with about 70% occurring only once. This entry is derived from a study of PD-1 blockade in classical Hodgkin lymphoma. The time point: cycle 4 day 1 (C4D1), after more than 5 weeks of nivolumab. Relapse after autologous stem cell transplantation occurred in every patient, and brentuximab vedotin exposure varied.

This chain joins TRBV4-3 and TRBJ2-7, with no clear D. The TCR originated in a human donor with classical Hodgkin lymphoma. The sample in question was peripheral blood mononuclear cells (PBMCs), obtained before the fourth cycle of nivolumab. In nucleotides, the CDR3 is TGCGCCAGCAGCCTCGGGTATCCCTACGAGCAGTACTTC. Translation: CASSLGYPYEQYF.